A single sample is the source of the 15 T cell receptor beta chains below, sequenced in a study of T cells in Graves' hyperthyroidism and ophthalmopathy. RNA transcripts yielded amplified TCR beta CDR3 regions. An initial round of RT-PCR targeting the TCR CDR3 relied on the HTBI primer set. TCRdb reprocessed the multiplex PCR reads with MiXCR, giving one entry per CDR3 protein. Among around 700,000 distinct CDR3 sequences, approximately 36% were seen once, and the ten largest hold 30% to 40%. The sequenced sample was blood. The source of these receptors is a woman between 40 and 55 years old with Graves' hyperthyroidism.

The rearrangement joins TRBV19 to TRBJ1-2; D may be TRBD1 (5 bases). Germline assignment: CDR1 LNHDA and CDR2 SQIVND (reference sequence). The CDR3 is 15 residues long. V was pared by 6 bases and J by 1 base, with 15 bases between. DNA of the CDR3: TGTGCCAGTAGCCTTGCCCGGGACCATAACTATGGCTACACCTTC. Residues: CASSLARDHNYGYTF.

The rearrangement links TRBV5-6 to TRBJ1-2; D not resolved. Germline-derived CDR1 and CDR2 are SGHDT and YYEEEE. The CDR3 contains 14 residues. Trimming cost V 3 bases and J 8 bases, with 17 bases left between them. The CDR3, as DNA: TGTGCCAGCAGCTCCTATACCGAGAAGCGGGGCTACACCTTC. This encodes CASSSYTEKRGYTF.

This clonotype came up many times. J is TRBJ1-2 and V is TRBV12-3 or TRBV12-4; the D is unclear. CDR3 size: 13 residues. Between the trimmed V and J ends, which lost 3 bases and 4 bases, there was a span of 9 bases. CDR3 loop: CASSFGALYGYTF. In DNA form, the CDR3 reads TGTGCCAGCAGTTTCGGAGCGCTCTATGGCTACACCTTC.

There are a few counts of this clonotype. The V gene is TRBV13, the J gene TRBJ2-7, with 7 bases fitting TRBD2. The CDR3 loop spans 15 amino acids. Trimming cost V 4 bases and J 2 bases; bases outside gene matches: 8. The germline V gene encodes CDR1 PRHDT and CDR2 FYEKMQ (reference sequence). CDR3 loop: CASSWSSGKTYEQYF. The DNA for the CDR3 is TGTGCCAGCAGCTGGTCTAGCGGCAAAACCTACGAGCAGTACTTC.

The J gene is TRBJ1-6, the V gene TRBV13; D gene ambiguous. The CDR3 has 16 amino acids. Deletions cut 3 bases from V and 4 bases from J, with 13 bases between. Germline-derived CDR1 and CDR2 are PRHDT and FYEKMQ (reference sequence). The CDR3 spells CASSFLRETYNSPLHF. As DNA, the CDR3 is TGTGCCAGCAGCTTCCTTCGGGAGACGTATAATTCACCCCTCCACTTT. The variable domain in full, completed from reference TRBV13 and TRBJ1-6, reads AAGVIQSPRHLIKEKRETATLKCYPIPRHDTVYWYQQGPGQDPQFLISFYEKMQSDKGSIPDRFSAQQFSDYHSELNMSSLELGDSALYFCASSFLRETYNSPLHFGNGTRLTVT.

At least ten counts were recorded for this clonotype. The chain links TRBV25-1 to TRBJ1-3; TRBD1 is a possible D gene (5 bases). Germline V gives CDR1 MGHDK, CDR2 SYGVNS. V dropped 4 bases and J dropped 5 bases, with 9 bases sitting between them. The CDR3 has 13 residues. CDR3 protein: CASSGDSRNTIYF. The CDR3 bases are TGTGCCAGCAGTGGAGACAGCAGAAACACCATATATTTT.

With regard to this clonotype: One end of the junction varies from germline; a read error may be responsible. This rearrangement joins TRBV7-7 to TRBJ1-3, with 8 nucleotides matching TRBD1. The CDR3 sequence is 17 residues long. Germline CDR1 is SSHAT and CDR2 is FNYEAQ (reference sequence). CDR3 DNA sequence: TGTGCTAGCAGCTTGGTGGGACAGGTCCTCTCTGGAAACACCATATATTTT. It translates to CASSLVGQVLSGNTIYF.

This clonotype occurred a few times. This chain uses TRBV5-6 with TRBJ2-5; 7 bases map to TRBD2. The CDR3 runs 15 residues. From germline, CDR1 is SGHDT and CDR2 YYEEEE. J lost 1 base, V lost 6 bases, and 9 bases had no gene match. In DNA, the CDR3 is TGTGCCAGCATGGGGGGGTGGACATCCCAAGAGACCCAGTACTTC. As protein: CASMGGWTSQETQYF.

The gene calls are TRBV10-3 and TRBJ2-6; D unresolved. V lost 6 bases and J 4 bases, leaving 7 bases between the germline ends. There are 13 residues in the CDR3. The germline CDR1 and CDR2 sequences are ENHRY and SYGVKD. In DNA form, the CDR3 reads TGTGCCATCAGGGAGAGCGGGGCCAACGTCCTGACTTTC. As protein: CAIRESGANVLTF.

In DNA form, the CDR3 reads TGTGCCAGCAGGAGAACGGGGACCGAGCAGTACTTC. Its translation is CASRRTGTEQYF. The chain joins TRBV11-1 to TRBJ2-7; the D call may be TRBD1 or TRBD2 (5 bases each). This CDR3 is 12 amino acids long. The V end lost 6 bases, the J end lost 6 bases, and 12 bases lay between the germline ends. The germline CDR1 and CDR2 sequences are SGHAT and FQDESV (reference sequence). Drawing the rest from reference TRBV11-1 and TRBJ2-7, the complete variable domain is EAEVAQSPRYKITEKSQAVAFWCDPISGHATLYWYRQILGQGPELLVQFQDESVVDDSQLPKDRFSAERLKGVDSTLKIQPAELGDSAMYLCASRRTGTEQYFGPGTRLTVT.

This clonotype showed up many times. The CDR3 DNA reads TGTGCCAGCAGTTTCGTGGCTCCGGGACTAGCTGACGCCTACGAGCAGTACTTC. Translating it yields CASSFVAPGLADAYEQYF. The rearrangement links TRBV27 to TRBJ2-7; 9 bases map to TRBD2. The trim removed 3 bases at V and 2 bases at J, leaving 14 bases unmatched. The CDR3 spans 18 residues. From germline, CDR1 is MNHEY and CDR2 SMNVEV (reference sequence).

This clonotype was recorded many times. The rearrangement uses TRBV10-2 and TRBJ1-1; unclear D gene. The V end lost 1 base, the J end lost 1 base, and 7 bases lay between the germline ends. CDR1 is WSHSY and CDR2 is SAAADI in the germline V gene. The CDR3 totals 14 residues. CDR3 region: CASSELVRNTEAFF. Written as DNA, the CDR3 is TGCGCCAGCAGTGAGTTAGTTAGGAACACTGAAGCTTTCTTT.

This clonotype was seen repeatedly, ten times or more. CDR3 protein: CASSEWAGRTEAFF. For the CDR3, the DNA is TGCGCCAGCAGTGAGTGGGCAGGGAGGACTGAAGCTTTCTTT. The gene calls are TRBV10-2 and TRBJ1-1; D is perhaps TRBD1 (5 bases). V shed 1 base and J shed 5 bases, with 11 bases lying between them. This CDR3 spans 14 amino acids. The germline V gene has CDR1 WSHSY and CDR2 SAAADI.

This clonotype appeared a few times. No conserved phenylalanine or tryptophan is present at the end of the CDR3, so a read error is the likely explanation. The J gene is TRBJ2-7, the V gene TRBV5-4; D is undetermined. The germline CDR1 and CDR2 sequences are SGHNT and YYREEE (reference sequence). This CDR3 has 11 residues. Trimming left V 0 bases short and J 4 bases short, with 2 bases between. This chain's CDR3 is CASSLDYEQYL. CDR3 nucleotides: TGTGCCAGCAGCTTGGATTACGAGCAGTACCTC.

The chain carries TRBV19 and TRBJ1-1, with 8 nucleotides matching TRBD1. Germline V lookup: CDR1 LNHDA, CDR2 SQIVND (reference sequence). The V and J ends lost 11 bases and 3 bases, in that order; junction bases with no gene match: 11. This CDR3 comprises 14 residues. This chain's CDR3 is CADGRQGSDTEAFF. Here the CDR3 DNA reads TGTGCCGACGGACGACAGGGGTCGGACACTGAAGCTTTCTTT.